The 5 T cell receptor beta chains below come from one sample, sequenced in a study of T cells in Graves' hyperthyroidism and ophthalmopathy. Amplified TCR beta CDR3 regions derived from RNA transcripts. The HTBI set primed first-round TCR CDR3 RT-PCR. TCRdb passed the multiplex PCR reads through MiXCR, listing each CDR3 protein once. The sample includes 500,000 to 750,000 distinct CDR3 sequences, around 46% seen only once; the top ten take about 8.3%. Material: peripheral blood or thyroid tissue (not recorded which). The receptor set was obtained from a woman younger than 30 with Graves' hyperthyroidism.

This rearrangement joins TRBV15 to TRBJ2-1, with 9 bases that match TRBD2. V lost 5 bases to trimming and J lost 15 bases; unmatched junction nucleotides: 8. Germline loops: CDR1 LNHNV, CDR2 YYDKDF (reference sequence). This CDR3 is 12 amino acids long. The CDR3 nucleotides read TGTGCCACCAGCGTAAGCGGGACTAGCACGTTCTTC. Residues: CATSVSGTSTFF.

The V call is TRBV29-1, the J call TRBJ2-3, with 9 bases aligning to TRBD1. Trimming removed 6 bases from V and 3 bases from J; junction bases left unmatched: 7. This CDR3 is built from 14 residues. CDR1 is SQVTM and CDR2 is ANQGSEA in the germline V gene. CDR3 coding DNA: TGCAGCGTCTCCGGGACAGGGAGAACAGATACGCAGTATTTT. Its translation is CSVSGTGRTDTQYF.

In its sample, this clonotype was seen many times. The chain recombines TRBV9 with TRBJ1-2; D perhaps matches TRBD1 (5 bases). Germline CDR1 SGDLS, CDR2 YYNGEE. CDR3 length equals 15 residues. V lost 1 base and J 0 bases, leaving 10 bases between the germline ends. The CDR3 protein is CASSVQGLANYGYTF. In DNA, the CDR3 is TGTGCCAGCAGCGTACAGGGTTTAGCTAACTATGGCTACACCTTC.

The genes are TRBV4-1 and TRBJ2-5; a possible D gene is TRBD2 (5 bases). The germline gives CDR1 MGHRA, CDR2 YSYEKL. The CDR3 is made up of 15 amino acids. Deletions cut 4 bases from V and 4 bases from J, with 16 bases between. For the CDR3, the DNA is TGCGCCAGCAGCCCGAGGGCGGGCCCAATAGAGACCCAGTACTTC. Its translation: CASSPRAGPIETQYF.

This clonotype was seen at least ten times. J is TRBJ2-2 and V is TRBV5-1, with TRBD2 matching 8 bases. Germline CDR1 SGHRS, CDR2 YFSETQ. The CDR3 loop spans 15 amino acids. With V trimmed by 0 bases and J by 5 bases, 3 bases remained unmatched. Written as DNA, the CDR3 is TGCGCCAGCAGCTTGGAAGGGACTAGGACCGGGGAGCTGTTTTTT. Its protein is CASSLEGTRTGELFF.